Each of the 25 T cell receptor beta chains below was sequenced from the same sample in a study of PD-L1 blockade in urothelial cancer. Profiled with immunoSEQ multiplex PCR; TCRdb holds only in-frame clones, not every one. This sample has 25,000 to 30,000 clones, with around 87% found just once. Sequenced here: PBMCs, sampled around atezolizumab (anti-PD-L1) treatment. These receptors originate from a man between 50 and 59 years old with urothelial cancer.

This clone has a handful of counts. The gene calls are TRBV4-2 and TRBJ2-1; the D gene is possibly TRBD2 (5 bases). The CDR3 has 14 amino acids. In germline, CDR1 is LGHNA, CDR2 YNFKEQ. V lost 0 bases, J lost 10 bases, and 13 bases lay in between. In DNA form, the CDR3 reads TGTGCCAGCAGCCAAGAGCTTACTAGTTCAGAGCAGTTCTTC. Translating it yields CASSQELTSSEQFF.

This sequence joins TRBV5-8 and TRBJ2-6; 7 nucleotides align to TRBD1. The ends lost 4 bases at V and 1 base at J; junction bases unmatched: 17. The V gene's germline CDR1 is SGHTS and CDR2 YDEGEE. The CDR3 is made up of 20 amino acids. The CDR3 sequence: CASSPGHRGHLRSGANVLTF. The CDR3 DNA reads as TGTGCCAGCAGCCCGGGGCACAGGGGCCACCTGCGATCTGGGGCCAACGTCCTGACTTTC. Based on the CDR3 plus reference TRBV5-8 and TRBJ2-6, the full variable domain is EAGVTQSPTHLIKTRGQQATLRCSPISGHTSVYWYQQALGLGLQFLLWYDEGEERNRGNFPPRFSGRQFPNYSSELNVNALELEDSALYLCASSPGHRGHLRSGANVLTFGAGSRLTVL.

The chain uses TRBV7-2 and TRBJ2-7; D is perhaps TRBD1 (6 bases). The CDR3 runs to 13 residues. Germline CDR1 is SGHTA and CDR2 is FQGNSA. The V gene lost 6 bases and the J gene lost 5 bases, with 14 bases spanning the gap. As DNA, the CDR3 is TGTGCCAGCAGACTTACAGGGATACACGAGCAGTACTTC. Translating gives CASRLTGIHEQYF.

The chain has TRBV4-1 and TRBJ2-7; D gene uncertain. This CDR3 contains 14 residues. The V gene's germline CDR1 is MGHRA and CDR2 YSYEKL. Deletions cut 1 base from V and 1 base from J, with 8 bases between. In DNA, the CDR3 is TGCGCCAGCAGCCAAGTGAGCAATTCCTACGAGCAGTACTTC. Amino acid sequence: CASSQVSNSYEQYF.

The chain is built from TRBV7-8 and TRBJ2-3; unclear D gene. V was shortened by 4 bases and J by 2 bases, with 4 bases between the two germline ends. The CDR3 spans 12 residues. Germline assignment: CDR1 SGHVS and CDR2 FQNEAQ. The chain's CDR3 is CASSSNTDTQYF. CDR3 sequence (DNA): TGTGCCAGCAGCTCCAACACAGATACGCAGTATTTT. Looking up the rest from reference TRBV7-8 and TRBJ2-3 gives the full variable domain: GAGVSQSPRYKVAKRGQDVALRCDPISGHVSLFWYQQALGQGPEFLTYFQNEAQLDKSGLPSDRFFAERPEGSVSTLKIQRTQQEDSAVYLCASSSNTDTQYFGPGTRLTVL.

The J gene is TRBJ1-5, the V gene TRBV30; the match to TRBD1 covers 7 bases. Germline loops: CDR1 GTSNPN, CDR2 SVGIG (reference sequence). The trim removed 0 bases at V and 3 bases at J, leaving 2 bases unmatched. This CDR3 is built from 14 residues. In DNA form, the CDR3 reads TGTGCCTGGAGTGTAGGGGGCTTCAATCAGCCCCAGCATTTT. Translated, it gives CAWSVGGFNQPQHF.

DNA for the CDR3: TGCAGCGTTCAGGGAAAATTCTACGAGCAGTACTTC. It is translated as CSVQGKFYEQYF. The chain recombines TRBV29-1 with TRBJ2-7, with D possibly matching TRBD1 (5 bases). The germline gives CDR1 SQVTM, CDR2 ANQGSEA. Trimming took off 5 bases at V and 3 bases at J, with 11 bases between the two ends. This CDR3 region has 12 residues.

The chain combines TRBV27 with TRBJ1-1, with 7 bases aligning to TRBD1. CDR3 size: 14 residues. The germline gives CDR1 MNHEY, CDR2 SMNVEV (reference sequence). Trimming removed 4 bases from V and 9 bases from J; junction bases left unmatched: 11. The CDR3 loop reads CASSSSTGVRKAFF. The CDR3 DNA reads TGTGCCAGCAGTTCGTCCACAGGGGTGCGTAAAGCTTTCTTT.

This chain uses TRBV19 with TRBJ1-1, with a tentative D call TRBD1 (5 bases). The length of the CDR3 is 16 residues. The germline V gene has CDR1 LNHDA and CDR2 SQIVND (reference sequence). V was cut by 1 base and J by 5 bases, with 17 bases left in between. This CDR3 is CASSIAPGRKGTEAFF. DNA for the CDR3: TGTGCCAGTAGTATAGCGCCAGGGCGAAAGGGGACTGAAGCTTTCTTT.

About this clone itself: A junction end diverges from the germline sequence, so it may reflect a read error. The chain carries TRBV27 and TRBJ1-2, with 8 bases fitting TRBD1. Germline V CDR1 and CDR2: MNHEY, SMNVEV (reference sequence). The CDR3 loop spans 14 amino acids. CDR3 nucleotides: TGTGCCAGCAGTCAAAGACAGGGGAGCCCCCGTCTAGACTTC. Residues: CASSQRQGSPRLDF.

This clone appeared a single time. An end of the junction does not agree with germline; a read error may underlie this. The V gene is TRBV5-6, the J gene TRBJ2-1; unclear D gene. Germline values: CDR1 SGHDT, CDR2 YYEEEE. The CDR3 runs to 11 residues. CDR3 region: CASRLAYEQFF. CDR3 coding DNA: TGTGCCAGCAGGTTGGCGTATGAGCAGTTCTTC. The whole variable domain, filled in from reference TRBV5-6 and TRBJ2-1, reads DAGVTQSPTHLIKTRGQQVTLRCSPKSGHDTVSWYQQALGQGPQFIFQYYEEEERQRGNFPDRFSGHQFPNYSSELNVNALLLGDSALYLCASRLAYEQFFGPGTRLTVL.

This chain connects TRBV6-5 to TRBJ1-3, with 8 bases matching TRBD1. J gave up 3 bases and V 3 bases, and 7 bases lay outside the gene matches. CDR3 length: 16 amino acids. The germline V gene has CDR1 MNHEY and CDR2 SVGAGI. In nucleotides, the CDR3 is TGTGCCAGCAGTTATTGGACAGGGACTGGTGGAAACACCATATATTTT. Protein product: CASSYWTGTGGNTIYF.

The rearrangement links TRBV27 to TRBJ2-3; 13 bases align to TRBD2. The CDR3 is 16 amino acids. Germline CDR1 reads MNHEY; CDR2 reads SMNVEV (reference sequence). Trimming took 5 bases from V and 4 from J; bases not matched to a gene: 6. The CDR3 protein is CASSPRLAGGPDTQYF. For the CDR3, the DNA is TGTGCCAGCAGTCCCCGACTAGCGGGGGGACCAGATACGCAGTATTTT.

The rearrangement links TRBV6-1 to TRBJ1-1, with D tentatively TRBD1 (6 bases). Trimming removed 4 bases from V and 4 bases from J, with 10 bases in between. The germline CDR1 and CDR2 sequences are MNHNS and SASEGT. CDR3 length equals 13 residues. For the CDR3, the DNA is TGTGCCAGCAGTGTTCAGGGGTTCACTGAAGCTTTCTTT. This gives the protein CASSVQGFTEAFF.

This chain joins TRBV11-2 and TRBJ2-1; a possible D gene is TRBD1 (6 bases). The CDR3 is made up of 15 amino acids. Germline V gene lookup returns CDR1 SGHAT and CDR2 FQNNGV. V lost 5 bases to trimming and J lost 4 bases, with 15 bases between them. The CDR3 is CASSQTGVIYNEQFF. Here the CDR3 DNA reads TGTGCCAGCAGCCAGACAGGAGTGATATACAATGAGCAGTTCTTC.

The chain has TRBV27 and TRBJ2-4; no clear D. Trimming took 3 bases from V and 5 from J, leaving 14 bases between them. Per germline, CDR1 MNHEY and CDR2 SMNVEV (reference sequence). The CDR3 length is 15 residues. The DNA of the CDR3 is TGTGCCAGCAGTTTCCTCCCGAGGTGTGAAAACATTCAGTACTTC. It codes for CASSFLPRCENIQYF.

V is TRBV5-8 and J is TRBJ2-7; D call uncertain. Germline values: CDR1 SGHTS, CDR2 YDEGEE. The V end was cut by 2 bases, the J end by 3 bases, with 9 bases between. This CDR3 is built from 13 residues. CDR3 nucleotide sequence: TGTGCCAGCAGCTTAAAGCCCCACTACGAGCAGTACTTC. This gives the protein CASSLKPHYEQYF. The whole variable domain, filled in from reference TRBV5-8 and TRBJ2-7, reads EAGVTQSPTHLIKTRGQQATLRCSPISGHTSVYWYQQALGLGLQFLLWYDEGEERNRGNFPPRFSGRQFPNYSSELNVNALELEDSALYLCASSLKPHYEQYFGPGTRLTVT.

This sequence joins TRBV5-1 and TRBJ2-1; 9 positions match TRBD2. This CDR3 is built from 17 residues. Germline V gives CDR1 SGHRS, CDR2 YFSETQ. V dropped 3 bases and J dropped 2; count of bases not matched to a gene: 9. The DNA for the CDR3 is TGCGCCAGCAGCTCCACAACGGGACTAGCAGCCTACAATGAGCAGTTCTTC. This translates into CASSSTTGLAAYNEQFF.

The CDR3 sequence: CASSLDYSYGYTF. DNA for the CDR3: TGTGCCAGCAGCTTAGATTATAGTTATGGCTACACCTTC. This chain uses TRBV11-2 with TRBJ1-2; D remains ambiguous. The length of the CDR3 is 13 residues. The germline CDR1 and CDR2 sequences are SGHAT and FQNNGV. Between the trimmed V and J ends, which lost 0 bases and 5 bases, there was a span of 7 bases.

This sequence joins TRBV2 and TRBJ1-2; D not resolved. V lost 3 bases and J 8 bases, leaving 7 bases between the germline ends. The germline V gene encodes CDR1 SNHLY and CDR2 FYNNEI. The CDR3 loop spans 11 amino acids. The CDR3 DNA is TGTGCCAGCAGTGACGACGGGGGCTACACCTTC. Translated: CASSDDGGYTF.

In its sample, this clone was seen once. The rearrangement uses TRBV7-9 and TRBJ2-5, with 7 bases that match TRBD2. With 6 bases clipped from V and 1 base from J, the junction kept 5 bases outside the gene matches. CDR1 and CDR2 from the germline V gene are SEHNR and FQNEAQ (reference sequence). The CDR3 is 14 residues long. As DNA, the CDR3 is TGTGCCAGCAGATTGGGGGGGGTCCAAGAGACCCAGTACTTC. This translates into CASRLGGVQETQYF.

J is TRBJ2-3 and V is TRBV6-4; D possibly corresponds to TRBD2 (6 bases). In germline, CDR1 is MRHNA, CDR2 SNTAGT. The CDR3 is 14 residues long. Trimming took 5 bases from V and 8 from J, leaving 17 bases between them. CDR3 sequence reads: CASSPEGEGSTQYF. CDR3 bases: TGTGCCAGCAGTCCGGAGGGAGAAGGTAGTACGCAGTATTTT.

This clone is a singleton in its sample. The V call is TRBV29-1, the J call TRBJ1-4, with TRBD1 as a possible D gene (5 bases). Trimming took off 7 bases at V and 2 bases at J, with 14 bases between the two ends. Germline CDR1 SQVTM, CDR2 ANQGSEA. CDR3 length: 14 amino acids. DNA for the CDR3: TGCAGCGCCTCTGGGGGGGACACTAATGAAAAACTGTTTTTT. As protein: CSASGGDTNEKLFF.

In its sample, this clone was seen a few times. This chain joins TRBV27 and TRBJ2-2, with D possibly TRBD1 on 6 matching bases. V lost 2 bases, J lost 2 bases, and 15 bases lay in between. The CDR3 has 17 amino acids. The V gene's germline CDR1 is MNHEY and CDR2 SMNVEV (reference sequence). CDR3: CASSLKVAGANTGELFF. CDR3 in DNA: TGTGCCAGCAGTTTAAAGGTGGCAGGGGCAAACACCGGGGAGCTGTTTTTT.

The V call is TRBV10-3, the J call TRBJ2-7; TRBD2 might be the D (6 bases). Germline loops: CDR1 ENHRY, CDR2 SYGVKD. The CDR3 totals 12 residues. In nucleotides, the CDR3 is TGTGGGGCTAGCGAAAATTCCTACGAGCAGTACTTC. It specifies CGASENSYEQYF.